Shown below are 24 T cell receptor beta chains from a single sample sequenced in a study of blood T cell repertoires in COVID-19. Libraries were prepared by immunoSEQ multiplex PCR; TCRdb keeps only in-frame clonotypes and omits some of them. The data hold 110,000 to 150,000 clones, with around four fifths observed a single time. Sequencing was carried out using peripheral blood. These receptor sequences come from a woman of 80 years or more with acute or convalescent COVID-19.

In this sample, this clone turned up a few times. The CDR3 region has the DNA TGTGCCAGCAGCTTAGGTCTAGCGGGAGGGCCGGATGAGCAGTTCTTC. Amino acids: CASSLGLAGGPDEQFF. The chain joins TRBV7-2 to TRBJ2-1; TRBD2 agrees at 12 bases. After removal of 1 base from V and 8 bases from J, the junction contained 6 bases not matched to a gene. CDR1 is SGHTA and CDR2 is FQGNSA in the germline V gene. The CDR3 runs 16 residues.

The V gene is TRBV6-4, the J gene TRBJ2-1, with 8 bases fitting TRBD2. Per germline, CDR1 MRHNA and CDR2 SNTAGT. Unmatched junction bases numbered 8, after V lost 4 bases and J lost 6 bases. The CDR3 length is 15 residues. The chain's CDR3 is CASSALAGGLNEQFF. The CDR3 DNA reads TGTGCCAGCAGTGCCCTAGCGGGCGGGCTCAATGAGCAGTTCTTC.

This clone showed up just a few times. DNA of the CDR3: TGTGCCACCACCAGGGGAGAGGGGGCTGAAGCTTTCTTT. This encodes CATTRGEGAEAFF. The chain combines TRBV24-1 with TRBJ1-1; D is possibly TRBD1 (6 bases). CDR1 is KGHDR, CDR2 SFDVKD, per germline. CDR3 length equals 13 residues. V was shortened by 8 bases and J by 6 bases, with 15 bases between the two germline ends.

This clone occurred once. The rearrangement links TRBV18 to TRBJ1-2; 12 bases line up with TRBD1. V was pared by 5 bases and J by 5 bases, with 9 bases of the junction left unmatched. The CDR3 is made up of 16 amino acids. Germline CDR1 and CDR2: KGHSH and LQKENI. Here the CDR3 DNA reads TGTGCCAGCTCATCGGGACAGGGGGCGTTACTGTATGGCTACACCTTC. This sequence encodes CASSSGQGALLYGYTF. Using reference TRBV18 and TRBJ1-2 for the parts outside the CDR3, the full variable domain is NAGVMQNPRHLVRRRGQEARLRCSPMKGHSHVYWYRQLPEEGLKFMVYLQKENIIDESGMPKERFSAEFPKEGPSILRIQQVVRGDSAAYFCASSSGQGALLYGYTFGSGTRLTVV.

The CDR3 coding sequence is TGTGCCAGCTCACCGACTAGCGGGCAAGAGACCCAGTACTTC. Encoded protein: CASSPTSGQETQYF. The chain is built from TRBV18 and TRBJ2-5; 10 nucleotides line up with TRBD2. V dropped 3 bases and J dropped 2; count of bases not matched to a gene: 0. The CDR3 runs to 14 residues. Germline CDR1 and CDR2: KGHSH and LQKENI.

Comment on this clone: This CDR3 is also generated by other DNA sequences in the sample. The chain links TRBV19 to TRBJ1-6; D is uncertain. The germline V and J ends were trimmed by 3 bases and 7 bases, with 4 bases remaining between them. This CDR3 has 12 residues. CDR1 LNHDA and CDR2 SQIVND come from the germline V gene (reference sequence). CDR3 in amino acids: CASSIGNSPLHF. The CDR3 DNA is TGTGCCAGTAGTATCGGGAATTCACCCCTCCACTTT. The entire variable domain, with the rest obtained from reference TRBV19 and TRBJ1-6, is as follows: DGGITQSPKYLFRKEGQNVTLSCEQNLNHDAMYWYRQDPGQGLRLIYYSQIVNDFQKGDIAEGYSVSREKKESFPLTVTSAQKNPTAFYLCASSIGNSPLHFGNGTRLTVT.

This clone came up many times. The CDR3 protein is CASSFSASNEQFF. The CDR3 nucleotides read TGTGCCAGCAGTTTTAGCGCTAGCAATGAGCAGTTCTTC. This rearrangement joins TRBV28 to TRBJ2-1, with a weak D call TRBD2 (5 bases). Trimming removed 3 bases at V and 6 bases at J, with 9 bases between. Germline V gene sequence: CDR1 MDHEN, CDR2 SYDVKM. This CDR3 comprises 13 residues.

CDR3: CASSQGGILAGSYNEQFF. In DNA, the CDR3 is TGCGCCAGCAGCCAAGGGGGAATCCTAGCGGGATCCTACAATGAGCAGTTCTTC. The chain uses TRBV4-1 and TRBJ2-1; 9 bases align to TRBD2. This CDR3 region has 18 residues. Trimming removed 1 base from V and 1 base from J; junction bases left unmatched: 8. Germline values: CDR1 MGHRA, CDR2 YSYEKL.

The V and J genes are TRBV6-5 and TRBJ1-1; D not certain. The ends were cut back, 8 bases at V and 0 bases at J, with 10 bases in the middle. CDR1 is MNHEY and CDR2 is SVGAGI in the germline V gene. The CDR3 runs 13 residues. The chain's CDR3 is CASGLSMNTEAFF. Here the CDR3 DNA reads TGTGCCAGCGGACTTTCGATGAACACTGAAGCTTTCTTT.

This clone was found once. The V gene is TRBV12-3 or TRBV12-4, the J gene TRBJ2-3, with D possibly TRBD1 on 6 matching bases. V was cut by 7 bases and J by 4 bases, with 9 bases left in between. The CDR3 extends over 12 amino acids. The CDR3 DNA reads TGTGCCAGCAACAGGGTGGCAGATACGCAGTATTTT. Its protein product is CASNRVADTQYF.

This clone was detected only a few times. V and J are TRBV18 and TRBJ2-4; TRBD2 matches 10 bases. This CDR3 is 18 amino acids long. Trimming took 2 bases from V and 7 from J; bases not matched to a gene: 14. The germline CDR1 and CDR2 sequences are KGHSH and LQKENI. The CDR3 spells CASSPWGASGSRENIQYF. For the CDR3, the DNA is TGTGCCAGCTCACCATGGGGGGCTAGCGGGAGTAGAGAGAACATTCAGTACTTC.

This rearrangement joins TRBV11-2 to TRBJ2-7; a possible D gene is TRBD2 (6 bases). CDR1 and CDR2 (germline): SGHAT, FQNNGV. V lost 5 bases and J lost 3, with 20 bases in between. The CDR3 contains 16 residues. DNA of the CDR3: TGTGCCAGCAGCCCTTTTAACCGGACGGGAGACTACGAGCAGTACTTC. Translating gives CASSPFNRTGDYEQYF.

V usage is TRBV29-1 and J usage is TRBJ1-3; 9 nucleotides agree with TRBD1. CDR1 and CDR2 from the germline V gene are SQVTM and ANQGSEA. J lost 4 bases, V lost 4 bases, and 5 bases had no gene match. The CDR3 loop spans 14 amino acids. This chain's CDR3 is CSVALDRGGNTIYF. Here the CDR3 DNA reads TGCAGCGTTGCCTTGGACAGGGGAGGAAACACCATATATTTT.

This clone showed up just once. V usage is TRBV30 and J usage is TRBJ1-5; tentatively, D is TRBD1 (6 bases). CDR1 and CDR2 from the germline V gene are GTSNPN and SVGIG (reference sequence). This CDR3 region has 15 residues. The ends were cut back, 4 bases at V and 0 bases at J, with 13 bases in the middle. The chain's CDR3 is CAWKDSHISNQPQHF. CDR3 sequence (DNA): TGTGCCTGGAAGGACAGTCATATTAGCAATCAGCCCCAGCATTTT.

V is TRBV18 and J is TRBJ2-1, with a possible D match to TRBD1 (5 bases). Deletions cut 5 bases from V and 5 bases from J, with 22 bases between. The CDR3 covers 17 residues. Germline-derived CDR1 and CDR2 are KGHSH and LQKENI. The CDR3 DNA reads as TGTGCCAGCTCATCGCTAGGGGCAGTTCGAACTAACAATGAGCAGTTCTTC. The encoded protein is CASSSLGAVRTNNEQFF. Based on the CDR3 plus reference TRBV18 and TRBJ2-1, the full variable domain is NAGVMQNPRHLVRRRGQEARLRCSPMKGHSHVYWYRQLPEEGLKFMVYLQKENIIDESGMPKERFSAEFPKEGPSILRIQQVVRGDSAAYFCASSSLGAVRTNNEQFFGPGTRLTVL.

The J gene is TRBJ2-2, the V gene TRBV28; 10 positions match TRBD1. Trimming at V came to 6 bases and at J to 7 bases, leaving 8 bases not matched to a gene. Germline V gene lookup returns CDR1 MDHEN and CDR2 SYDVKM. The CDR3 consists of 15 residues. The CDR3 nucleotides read TGTGCCAGCAGCCCCGGCGGGACAGGGGACGGGGAGCTGTTTTTT. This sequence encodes CASSPGGTGDGELFF.

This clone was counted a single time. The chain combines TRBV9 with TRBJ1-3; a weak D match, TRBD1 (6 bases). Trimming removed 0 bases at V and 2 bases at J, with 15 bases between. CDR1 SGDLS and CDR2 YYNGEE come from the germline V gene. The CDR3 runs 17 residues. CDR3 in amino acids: CASSVVVDRRPGNTIYF. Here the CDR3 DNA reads TGTGCCAGCAGCGTAGTAGTCGACAGGAGACCTGGAAACACCATATATTTT.

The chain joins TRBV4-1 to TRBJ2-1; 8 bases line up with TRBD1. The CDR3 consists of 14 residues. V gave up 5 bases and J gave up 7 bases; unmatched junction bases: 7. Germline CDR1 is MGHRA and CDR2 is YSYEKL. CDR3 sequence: CASSDWTGRNEQFF. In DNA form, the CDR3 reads TGCGCCAGCAGCGACTGGACAGGGAGGAATGAGCAGTTCTTC.

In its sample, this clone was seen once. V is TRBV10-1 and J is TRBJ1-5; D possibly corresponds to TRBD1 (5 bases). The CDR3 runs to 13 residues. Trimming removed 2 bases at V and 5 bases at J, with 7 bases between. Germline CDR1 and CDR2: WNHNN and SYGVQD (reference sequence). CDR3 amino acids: CASSEGRDQPQHF. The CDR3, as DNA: TGCGCCAGCAGTGAGGGCAGGGATCAGCCCCAGCATTTT.

CDR3: CAGEYIPGGFDEQFF. The CDR3 DNA reads TGTGCCGGGGAGTATATTCCAGGGGGCTTCGATGAGCAGTTCTTC. The J gene is TRBJ2-1, the V gene TRBV7-9; TRBD1 matches 8 bases. Looked up from germline, CDR1 is SEHNR and CDR2 is FQNEAQ (reference sequence). The CDR3 loop spans 15 amino acids. Germline trimming cut 11 bases from V and 8 bases from J; bases unmatched to any gene: 17.

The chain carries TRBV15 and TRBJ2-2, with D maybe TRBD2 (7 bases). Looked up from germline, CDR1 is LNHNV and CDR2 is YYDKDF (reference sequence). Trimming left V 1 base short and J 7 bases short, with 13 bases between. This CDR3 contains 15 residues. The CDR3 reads CATSRAGGGGGELFF. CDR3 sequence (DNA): TGTGCCACCAGCAGAGCGGGGGGCGGTGGCGGGGAGCTGTTTTTT.

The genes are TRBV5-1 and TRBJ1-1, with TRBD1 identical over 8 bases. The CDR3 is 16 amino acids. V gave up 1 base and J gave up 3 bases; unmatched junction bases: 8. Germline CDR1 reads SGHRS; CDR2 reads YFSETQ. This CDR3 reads CASSLWTGLSDTEAFF. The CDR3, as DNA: TGCGCCAGCAGCTTGTGGACAGGGTTAAGCGACACTGAAGCTTTCTTT.

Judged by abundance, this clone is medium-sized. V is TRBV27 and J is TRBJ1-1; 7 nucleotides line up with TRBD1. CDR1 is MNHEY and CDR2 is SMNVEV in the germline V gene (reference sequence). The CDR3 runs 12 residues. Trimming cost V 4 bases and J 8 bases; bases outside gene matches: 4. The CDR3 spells CASSWTGGEAFF. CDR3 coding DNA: TGTGCCAGCAGTTGGACAGGTGGGGAAGCTTTCTTT.

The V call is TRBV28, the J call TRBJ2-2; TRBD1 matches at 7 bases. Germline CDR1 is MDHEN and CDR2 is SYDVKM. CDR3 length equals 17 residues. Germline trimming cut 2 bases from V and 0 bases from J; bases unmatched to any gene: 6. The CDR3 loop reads CASSLSRGQPNTGELFF. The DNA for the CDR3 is TGTGCCAGCAGTTTAAGTCGGGGACAGCCGAACACCGGGGAGCTGTTTTTT.